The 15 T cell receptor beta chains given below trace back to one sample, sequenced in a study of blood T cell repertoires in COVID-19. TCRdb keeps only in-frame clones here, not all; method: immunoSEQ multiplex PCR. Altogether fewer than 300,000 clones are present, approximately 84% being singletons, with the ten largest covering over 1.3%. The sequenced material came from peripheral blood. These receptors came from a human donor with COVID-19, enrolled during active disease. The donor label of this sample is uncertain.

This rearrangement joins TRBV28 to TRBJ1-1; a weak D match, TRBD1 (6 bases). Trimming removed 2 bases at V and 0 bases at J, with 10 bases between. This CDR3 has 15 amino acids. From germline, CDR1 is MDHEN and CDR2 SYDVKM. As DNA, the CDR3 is TGTGCCAGCAGTTTACCCGGACAGATGAACACTGAAGCTTTCTTT. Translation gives CASSLPGQMNTEAFF.

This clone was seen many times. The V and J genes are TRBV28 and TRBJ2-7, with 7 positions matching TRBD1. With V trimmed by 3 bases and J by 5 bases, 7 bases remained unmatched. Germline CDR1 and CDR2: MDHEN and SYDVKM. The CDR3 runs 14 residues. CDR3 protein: CASSFPSRGNEQYF. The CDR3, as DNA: TGTGCCAGCAGTTTCCCTTCCAGGGGGAACGAGCAGTACTTC.

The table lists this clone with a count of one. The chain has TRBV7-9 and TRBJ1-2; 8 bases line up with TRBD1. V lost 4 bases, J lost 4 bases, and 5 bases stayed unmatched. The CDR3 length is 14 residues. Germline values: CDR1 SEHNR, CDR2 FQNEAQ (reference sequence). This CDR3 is CASSSTGVGYGYTF. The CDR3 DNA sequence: TGTGCCAGCAGCTCGACAGGGGTCGGCTATGGCTACACCTTC.

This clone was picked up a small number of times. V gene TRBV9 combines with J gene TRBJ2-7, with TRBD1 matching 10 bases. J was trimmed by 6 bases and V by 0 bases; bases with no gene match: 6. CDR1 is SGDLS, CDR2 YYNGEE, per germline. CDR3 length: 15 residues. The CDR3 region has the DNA TGTGCCAGCAGCGTAGCTGGGACAGGGGAAGCCGAGCAGTACTTC. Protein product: CASSVAGTGEAEQYF.

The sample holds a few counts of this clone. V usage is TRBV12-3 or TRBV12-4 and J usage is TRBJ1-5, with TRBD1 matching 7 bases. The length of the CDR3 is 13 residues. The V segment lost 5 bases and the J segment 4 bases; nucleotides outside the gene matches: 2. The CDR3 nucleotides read TGTGCCAGCAGTGGACAGGATAATCAGCCCCAGCATTTT. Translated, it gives CASSGQDNQPQHF.

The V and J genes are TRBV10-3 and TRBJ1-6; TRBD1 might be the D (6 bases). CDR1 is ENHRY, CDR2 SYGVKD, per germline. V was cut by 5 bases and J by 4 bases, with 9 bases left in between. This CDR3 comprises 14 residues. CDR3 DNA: TGTGCCATCAGTTTGGACAGATATAATTCACCCCTCCACTTT. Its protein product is CAISLDRYNSPLHF.

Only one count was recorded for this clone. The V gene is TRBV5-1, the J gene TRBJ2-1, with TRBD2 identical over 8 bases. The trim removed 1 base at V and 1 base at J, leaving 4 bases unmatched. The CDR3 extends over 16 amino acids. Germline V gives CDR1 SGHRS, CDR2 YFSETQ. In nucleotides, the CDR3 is TGCGCCAGCAGCTTGTTCGCGGGAGGTTCCTACAATGAGCAGTTCTTC. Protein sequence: CASSLFAGGSYNEQFF.

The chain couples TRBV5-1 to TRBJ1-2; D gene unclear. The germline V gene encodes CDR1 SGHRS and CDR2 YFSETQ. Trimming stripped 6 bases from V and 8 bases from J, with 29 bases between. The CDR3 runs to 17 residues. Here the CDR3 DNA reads TGCGCCAGCATAGAGTCGGGTGAGAAACCCTCCGGGGAAGGCTACACCTTC. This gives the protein CASIESGEKPSGEGYTF. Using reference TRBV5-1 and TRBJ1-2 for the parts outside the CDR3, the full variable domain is KAGVTQTPRYLIKTRGQQVTLSCSPISGHRSVSWYQQTPGQGLQFLFEYFSETQRNKGNFPGRFSGRQFSNSRSEMNVSTLELGDSALYLCASIESGEKPSGEGYTFGSGTRLTVV.

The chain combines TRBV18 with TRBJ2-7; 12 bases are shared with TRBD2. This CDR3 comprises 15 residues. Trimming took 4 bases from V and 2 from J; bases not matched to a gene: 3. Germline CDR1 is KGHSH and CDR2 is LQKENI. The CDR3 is CASSRTSGTAYEQYF. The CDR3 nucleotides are TGTGCCAGCTCACGGACTAGCGGGACCGCCTACGAGCAGTACTTC.

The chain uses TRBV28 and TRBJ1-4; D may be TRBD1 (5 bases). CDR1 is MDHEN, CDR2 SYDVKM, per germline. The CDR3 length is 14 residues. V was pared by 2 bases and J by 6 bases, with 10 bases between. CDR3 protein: CASSLIGEDEKLFF. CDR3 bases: TGTGCCAGCAGTTTAATAGGGGAGGATGAAAAACTGTTTTTT.

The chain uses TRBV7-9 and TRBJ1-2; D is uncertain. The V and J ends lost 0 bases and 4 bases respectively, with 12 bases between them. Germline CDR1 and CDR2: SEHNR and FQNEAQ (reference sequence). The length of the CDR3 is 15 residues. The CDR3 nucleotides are TGTGCCAGCAGCTTAGCGGATGAGACATTCTATGGCTACACCTTC. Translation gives CASSLADETFYGYTF.

CDR3 sequence (DNA): TGTGCCAGCAGCTTAGGACTAGCGGGAGGTTACGAGCAGTACTTC. Amino acids: CASSLGLAGGYEQYF. The genes are TRBV7-2 and TRBJ2-7; 13 nucleotides align to TRBD2. Germline loops: CDR1 SGHTA, CDR2 FQGNSA. The CDR3 extends over 15 amino acids. V lost 1 base and J lost 4; bases outside the gene matches: 1.

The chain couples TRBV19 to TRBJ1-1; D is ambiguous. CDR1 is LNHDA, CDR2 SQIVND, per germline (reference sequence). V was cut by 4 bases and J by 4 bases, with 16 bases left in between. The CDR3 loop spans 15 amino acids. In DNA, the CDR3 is TGTGCCAGTAGTACCACCGGGGAGGGCACCACTGAAGCTTTCTTT. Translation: CASSTTGEGTTEAFF.

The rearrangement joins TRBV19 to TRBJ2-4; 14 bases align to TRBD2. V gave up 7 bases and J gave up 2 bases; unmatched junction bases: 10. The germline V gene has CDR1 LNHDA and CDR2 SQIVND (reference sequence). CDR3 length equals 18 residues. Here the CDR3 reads CASMEGTSGSGPKNIQYF. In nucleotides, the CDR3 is TGTGCCAGTATGGAGGGGACTAGCGGGAGTGGGCCCAAAAACATTCAGTACTTC.

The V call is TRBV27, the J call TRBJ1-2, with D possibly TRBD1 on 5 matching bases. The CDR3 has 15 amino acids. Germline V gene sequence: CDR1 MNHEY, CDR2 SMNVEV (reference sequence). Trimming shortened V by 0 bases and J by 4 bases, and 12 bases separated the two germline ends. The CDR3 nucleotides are TGTGCCAGCAGTTTATCGGCAGGGAAGGGCTATGGCTACACCTTC. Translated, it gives CASSLSAGKGYGYTF.